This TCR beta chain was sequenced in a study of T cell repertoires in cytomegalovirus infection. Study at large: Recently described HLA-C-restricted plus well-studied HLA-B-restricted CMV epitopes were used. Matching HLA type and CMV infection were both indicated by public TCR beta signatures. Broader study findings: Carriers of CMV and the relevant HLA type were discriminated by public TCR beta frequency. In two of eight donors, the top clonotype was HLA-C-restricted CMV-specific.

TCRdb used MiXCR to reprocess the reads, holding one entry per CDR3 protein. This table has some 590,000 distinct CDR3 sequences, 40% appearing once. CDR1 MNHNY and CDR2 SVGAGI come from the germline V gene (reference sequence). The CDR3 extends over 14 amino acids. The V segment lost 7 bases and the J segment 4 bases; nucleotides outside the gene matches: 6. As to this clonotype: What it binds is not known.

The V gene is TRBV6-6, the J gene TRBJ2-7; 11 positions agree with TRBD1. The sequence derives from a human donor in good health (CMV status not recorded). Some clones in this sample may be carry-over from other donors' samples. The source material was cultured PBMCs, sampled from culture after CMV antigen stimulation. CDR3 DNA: TGTGCCAGCAATTTAGGACAGGGGGCTTACGAGCAGTACTTC. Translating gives CASNLGQGAYEQYF.